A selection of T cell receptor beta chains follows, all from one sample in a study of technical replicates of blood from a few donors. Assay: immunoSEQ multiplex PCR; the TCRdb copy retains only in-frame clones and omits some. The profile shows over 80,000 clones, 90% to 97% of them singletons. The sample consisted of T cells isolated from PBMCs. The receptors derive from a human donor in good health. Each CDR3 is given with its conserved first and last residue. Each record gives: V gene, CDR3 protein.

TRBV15	CATSREGSGEKLFF
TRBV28	CASSIRDRGLPNYGYTF
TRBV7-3	CASSLAGGAYEQYF
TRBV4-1	CASSYPGQGNTEAFF
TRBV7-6	CASSFRREVNNEQFF
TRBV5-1	CASSIGLTDTQYF
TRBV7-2	CASSPNLGANTGELFF
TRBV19	CASSIGNGRETQYF
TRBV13	CASSIRNEQFF
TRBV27	CASSYNRVNTEAFF
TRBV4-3	CASSLYTGELFF
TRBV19	CASRGEGVYYGYTF
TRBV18	CASSPPGQGSINEQFF
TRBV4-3	CASSQALQGDYGYTF
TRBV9	CASSVGGTTDTQYF
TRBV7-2	CASSPVAGDEQFF
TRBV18	CASSPPGQGYTEAFF
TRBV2	CASPQTSGRPDTQYF
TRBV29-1	CSVEMDRGPGYTF
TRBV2	CASSPGQAYGYTF
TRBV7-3	CASSLMGQGDTEAFF
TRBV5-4	CASSGWDRAYNEQFF
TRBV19	CASSIRTADGYTF
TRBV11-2	CASSYSTGISYEQYF
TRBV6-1	CASSGPTSGRTDTQYF
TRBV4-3	CASSQDRGWRDTIYF